This record concerns one TCR beta chain sequence. No antigen is known for it. Base qualities are not provided; no much larger clone lies one nucleotide away. One collaborating source in Seattle enrolled patients during active infection and followed them longitudinally through the course of disease. Collaborating institutions collected whole blood in K2EDTA tubes following their own protocols. Collaborator samples were shipped for TCRbeta analysis as frozen whole blood, isolated PBMCs, or DNA extracted from either sample type. This record comes from a study of blood T cell repertoires in COVID-19 (dated by TCRdb to 2020 to 2021). Background for the entire study: Collaborator samples came from the United States, Italy and Spain and covered acute and convalescent phases of COVID-19. The material from the prospective study consisted of cDNA or gDNA derived from T cells, B-cell-depleted T cells, or PBMCs. Subjects who had been exposed to COVID-19, were actively infected with it, or had recovered from it provided the deeply sampled blood TCRbeta repertoires that made up the dataset. The repertoires were made available in a free public database intended to serve as a resource for research on the immune response to SARS-CoV-2. Samples came from the ongoing ImmuneRACE study (first 160 participants) plus 1,254 subjects from 6 global collaborators. The sample metadata nearly always contained a de-identified subject ID, COVID-19 status, age in years and sex. Where available, HLA class I and class II types were obtained from metadata supplied by the sample provider rather than from assay-based typing.

The CDR3 measures 15 amino acids from cysteine to phenylalanine. CDR3 DNA only is kept here, 45 bases in frame from base 1. V is shortened by 5 bases, J by 2 bases, and the region joining them spans 14 bases. The germline V gene provides CDR1 KGHDR and CDR2 SFDVKD. Overall results and qualifications from the work: The quantity of clinical and demographic metadata differed by source and by participant and was supplied without curation.

TCRbeta CDR3 regions were amplified from genomic DNA using the immunoSEQ Assay, a bias-controlled multiplex PCR. The original pipeline was this. The number of nucleated cells in each sample was estimated from the amplification of reference gene primers within the assay. Sequence reads were collapsed and filtered to measure the absolute abundance of every unique TCRbeta CDR3 rearrangement. For each sample, productive Simpson clonality was calculated as the square root of Simpson's diversity index across productive rearrangements. The table comes from immuneACCESS by way of TCRdb, which keeps in-frame sequences with V and J called. Part of the clones is missing from these tables; in studies checked, under half for an unresolved V gene and the rest for unknown reasons. Clone size and V and J calls were adopted from that table, with D and trimming inferred from the DNA. This sample gives about 420,000 clones in total; about 87% of them show up just once. The ten top clones hold roughly 0.76% of the sample.

The sequence was collected from a man between 18 and 35 years old with COVID-19, enrolled during active disease. The rearranged chain carries TRBV24-1 and TRBJ2-5, with TRBD2 tentatively as D gene (7 bases match). The sequencing sample was made of peripheral blood. CDR3 loop: CATSGGGTLQETQYF. DNA sequence: TGTGCCACCAGTGGGGGGGGGACACTACAAGAGACCCAGTACTTC.